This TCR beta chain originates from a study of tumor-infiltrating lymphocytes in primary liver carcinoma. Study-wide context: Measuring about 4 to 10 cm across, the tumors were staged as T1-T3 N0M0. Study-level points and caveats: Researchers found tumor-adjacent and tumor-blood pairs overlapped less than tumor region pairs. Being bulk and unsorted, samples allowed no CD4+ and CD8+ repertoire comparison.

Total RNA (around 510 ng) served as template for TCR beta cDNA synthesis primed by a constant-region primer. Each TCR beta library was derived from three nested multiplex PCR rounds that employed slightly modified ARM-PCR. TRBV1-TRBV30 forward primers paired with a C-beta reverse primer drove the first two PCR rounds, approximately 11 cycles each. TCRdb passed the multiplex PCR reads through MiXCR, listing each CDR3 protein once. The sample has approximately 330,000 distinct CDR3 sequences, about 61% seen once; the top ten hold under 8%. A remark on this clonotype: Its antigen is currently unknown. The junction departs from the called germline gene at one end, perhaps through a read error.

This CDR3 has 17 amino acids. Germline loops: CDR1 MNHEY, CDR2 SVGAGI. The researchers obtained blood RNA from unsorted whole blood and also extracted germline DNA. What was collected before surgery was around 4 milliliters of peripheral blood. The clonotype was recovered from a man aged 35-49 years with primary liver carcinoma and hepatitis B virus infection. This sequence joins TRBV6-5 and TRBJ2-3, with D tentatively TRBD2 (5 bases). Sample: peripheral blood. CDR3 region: CASSYSLLAGGTYTQYF. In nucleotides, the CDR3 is TGTGCCAGCAGTTACTCGTTACTCGCGGGTGGCACATATACGCAGTATTTT.